This entry describes one T cell receptor (beta chain). Its antigen is as yet unknown. The sample belongs to a study of shared clonotypes between healthy human individuals. Study-wide points: Naive subsets generally exceeded memory subsets in estimated richness.

There were only Caucasian adults among the donors, and all lived in Nashville, Tennessee. The CDR3 spans 13 residues. Germline trimming cut 7 bases from V and 3 bases from J; bases unmatched to any gene: 5. CDR1 is SEHNR, CDR2 FQNEAQ, per germline (reference sequence). Deep-level running was used for the assay. The authors loaded 150 to 250 ng DNA, 27,000 or so T cell genomes, into sorted-subset replicate PCRs. The data were produced by immunoSEQ multiplex PCR, yet TCRdb's version contains in-frame clones alone and is incomplete. The sample yields approximately 1.5 million clones, just under 99% seen once.

The V and J genes are TRBV7-9 and TRBJ2-5; 7 bases map to TRBD2. The sample taken for sequencing was naive CD4+ T cells sorted from blood. The sample's subset: CD45RA+ positively selected. The sequence derives from a man under 40 in good health. DNA for the CDR3: TGTGCCAGCACCTTTCTAGCGGAAGAGACCCAGTACTTC. Its translation: CASTFLAEETQYF.